This is a list of T cell receptor beta chains from one sample in a study of beta chain features in type 1 diabetes. Here immunoSEQ multiplex PCR was the method, and the copy in TCRdb shows in-frame clones only, minus some. The top ten clones hold under 0.02% of a sample with around 310,000 clones, 9.5% to 11% of them seen once. The sequenced sample consisted of naive CD4+ T cells from blood. The receptors originated from a woman between 25 and 40 years old in good health. CDR3s include the opening cysteine and the closing phenylalanine or tryptophan. D genes are given only for firm matches. Clone size is not always given. Where it is, it says once, few, many or a class for expanded clones.

TRBV6-1	.	TRBJ2-5	TRBD2	TGTGCCAGCAGTGAAGGGACTAGCGGGAGTGAGACCCAGTACTTC	CASSEGTSGSETQYF
TRBV4-2	few	TRBJ2-7	.	TGTGCCAGCAGCCAAGCCGAGGACACCTACGAGCAGTACTTC	CASSQAEDTYEQYF
TRBV29-1	.	TRBJ2-1	.	TGCAGCGTTGTGGGCGGGGATACCTACAATGAGCAGTTCTTC	CSVVGGDTYNEQFF
TRBV4-3	few	TRBJ2-5	.	TGCGCCAGCAGCCAAGCAGCGGCGGAGACCCAGTACTTC	CASSQAAAETQYF
TRBV19	.	TRBJ2-5	.	TGTGCCAGTAGTATGCCGGGTCGCCGGGAGACCCAGTACTTC	CASSMPGRRETQYF
TRBV15	.	TRBJ1-5	TRBD1	TGTGCCACCAGCAGCTATTTGACAGGGGATCAGTCCCAGCATTTT	CATSSYLTGDQSQHF
TRBV7-2	.	TRBJ2-5	.	TGTGCCAGCAGCTTCGGAGGGCAAGAGACCCAGTACTTC	CASSFGGQETQYF
TRBV15	.	TRBJ2-1	.	TGTGCCACCAGCGAGAGAGGTGAGCAGTTCTTC	CATSERGEQFF
TRBV27	.	TRBJ2-7	TRBD2	TGTGCCAGCAGTCCCCTTGGACTAGTTGTACACGAGCAGTACTTC	CASSPLGLVVHEQYF
TRBV7-9	.	TRBJ1-2	TRBD1	TGTGCCAGCAGCTCCGGACAGGGGGACGGCTACACCTTC	CASSSGQGDGYTF
TRBV5-1	.	TRBJ2-4	.	TGCGCCAGCAGCTTGGAAGAGGCCAAAAACATTCAGTACTTC	CASSLEEAKNIQYF
TRBV4-1	.	TRBJ2-7	TRBD1	TGCGCCAGCAGCCAAGCCGAGGGGGCTCACTACGAGCAGTACTTC	CASSQAEGAHYEQYF
TRBV19	few	TRBJ2-1	TRBD2	TGTGCCAGTAGTAGGGGACTAGCGGGAAGCAATGAGCAGTTCTTC	CASSRGLAGSNEQFF
TRBV20-1	.	TRBJ1-1	.	TGCAGTGCTGGGAGCCGGTCAGCTTTCTTT	CSAGSRSAFF
TRBV7-2	.	TRBJ1-5	.	TGTGCCAGCAGCTTAGCGGGGGGTGGTCAGCCCCAGCATTTT	CASSLAGGGQPQHF
TRBV2	few	TRBJ1-5	TRBD1	TGTGCCAGCAGGCTCGACAGGGGCGATCAGCCCCAGCATTTT	CASRLDRGDQPQHF
TRBV2	few	TRBJ2-7	.	TGTGCCAGCAGTGAAGCGATACGTCGACTCTCCTACGAGCAGTACTTC	CASSEAIRRLSYEQYF
TRBV2	.	TRBJ2-5	TRBD2	TGTGCCAGCAGTGAAGGTGGGCTAGCGGGAGATCGGGAGACCCAGTACTTC	CASSEGGLAGDRETQYF
TRBV5-1	.	TRBJ2-3	.	TGCGCCAGCAGCACCGGGACAAGGGACACAGATACGCAGTATTTT	CASSTGTRDTDTQYF
TRBV7-9	few	TRBJ2-7	TRBD2	TGTGCCAGCAGCTTAGAGGCTAGCGGTGGTCGTTTC	CASSLEASGGRF
TRBV7-2	few	TRBJ2-3	.	TGTGCCAGCAGCTTAGCTATTGCCTCGGGAGCGCTCACAGATACGCAGTATTTT	CASSLAIASGALTDTQYF
TRBV30	few	TRBJ2-1	.	TGTGCCTGGAGTAGAGGGAAGGTTGCCTCCAATGAGCAGTTCTTC	CAWSRGKVASNEQFF
TRBV6-1	.	TRBJ2-5	.	TGTGCCAGCAGTGAATTAAGTCCGCGCGAGACCCAGTACTTC	CASSELSPRETQYF
TRBV6-5	.	TRBJ1-1	.	TGTGCCAGCAGTCAGGAGGTGAACACTGAAGCTTTCTTT	CASSQEVNTEAFF
TRBV28	.	TRBJ2-7	.	TGTGCCAGCACAGGGACTGCACTCTACGAGCAGTACTTC	CASTGTALYEQYF
TRBV7-2	.	TRBJ2-1	TRBD1	TGTGCCAGCAGGGAGAGACAGGGCGATTTCAATGAGCAGTTCTTC	CASRERQGDFNEQFF
TRBV27	few	TRBJ2-2	TRBD1	TGTGCCAGCAGTCTCTGGGACAGGGTGTCCGGGGAGCTGTTTTTT	CASSLWDRVSGELFF
TRBV10-3	.	TRBJ2-7	.	TGTGCCATCAGTGAGTCGAGGTCCCCCTACGAGCAGTACTTC	CAISESRSPYEQYF
TRBV5-4	few	TRBJ1-5	.	TGTGCCAGCAGCTTGGATGGACAGATAAATCAGCCCCAGCATTTT	CASSLDGQINQPQHF
TRBV19	few	TRBJ1-5	TRBD1	TGTGCCAGTACCAAGGACAGGGGTATTCAGCCCCAGCATTTT	CASTKDRGIQPQHF
TRBV7-3	.	TRBJ1-1	.	TGTGCCAGCAGCTTAAGACATGAGAACACTGAAGCTTTCTTT	CASSLRHENTEAFF
TRBV27	few	TRBJ2-7	TRBD2	TGTGCCAGCAGTCGCCGGGGAGGGTTCGAGCAGTACTTC	CASSRRGGFEQYF
TRBV14	few	TRBJ2-4	.	TGTGCCAGCAGCCCCTTGCCCGGGAGCGTACAGTACTTC	CASSPLPGSVQYF
TRBV28	few	TRBJ1-2	TRBD1	TGTGCCAGCAGTACGGGACAGAATGACTATGGCTACACCTTC	CASSTGQNDYGYTF
TRBV18	few	TRBJ2-2	.	TGTGCCAGCTCACCTAGAGGATACAACACCGGGGAGCTGTTTTTT	CASSPRGYNTGELFF
TRBV29-1	.	TRBJ2-5	TRBD2	TGCAGCGTTGGTGTCATAGCGGGAGGACTACAAGAGACCCAGTACTTC	CSVGVIAGGLQETQYF